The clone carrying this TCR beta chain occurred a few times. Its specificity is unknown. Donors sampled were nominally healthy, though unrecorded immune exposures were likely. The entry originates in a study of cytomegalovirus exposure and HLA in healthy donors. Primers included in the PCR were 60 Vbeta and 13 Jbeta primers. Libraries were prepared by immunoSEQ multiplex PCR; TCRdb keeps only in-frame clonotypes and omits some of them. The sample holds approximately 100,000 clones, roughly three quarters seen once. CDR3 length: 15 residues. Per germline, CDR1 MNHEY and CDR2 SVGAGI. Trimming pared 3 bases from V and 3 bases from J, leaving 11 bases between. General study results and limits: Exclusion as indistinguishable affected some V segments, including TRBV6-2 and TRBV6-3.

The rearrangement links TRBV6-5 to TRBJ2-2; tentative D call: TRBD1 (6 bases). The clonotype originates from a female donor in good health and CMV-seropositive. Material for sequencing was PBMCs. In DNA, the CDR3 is TGTGCCAGCAGTTATAATTCAGGGGACACCGGGGAGCTGTTTTTT. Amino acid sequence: CASSYNSGDTGELFF.